This TCR beta chain was captured by sequencing in a study of Graves' ophthalmopathy and Graves' hyperthyroidism listed by TCRdb under 2018. As for the study more broadly: Peripheral blood was collected before any treatment was given, at the time of initial diagnosis. In total, 120 to 150 blood samples were TCR-sequenced: fewer than 50 ophthalmopathy, some 80 hyperthyroidism and roughly 17 hyperthyroidism-to-ophthalmopathy patients. In more than five hyperthyroidism patients, T-cell repertoires of thyroid tissue and blood were compared. For independent validation, a separate cohort was made up of approximately 18 hyperthyroidism patients plus 17 patients who later progressed from hyperthyroidism to ophthalmopathy. To explore V-J signatures distinguishing ophthalmopathy from hyperthyroidism, a discovery set of 100 or so patients (fewer than 45 ophthalmopathy, roughly 56 stable hyperthyroidism) was enrolled. After sampling, hyperthyroidism patients received methimazole starting at 30 mg daily, and ophthalmopathy patients received high-dose intravenous methylprednisolone. To tell Graves' ophthalmopathy apart from Graves' hyperthyroidism, and to predict which patients would progress to ophthalmopathy, the study relied on TCR beta repertoire signatures. On the study overall, not on this receptor specifically: In cross-validation, the 13-signature model distinguished ophthalmopathy from stable hyperthyroidism with nearly 90% sensitivity and around 81% specificity, and in the test set the corresponding values were approximately 80% and 68%. In validation, the model predicted ophthalmopathy progression with about 71% sensitivity and less than 80% specificity; some twelve predicted patients were CT-confirmed with GO in a median of around 6 months. Among expanded thyroid clonotypes with frequency above 0.001, most also showed up in blood, which suggests that blood repertoires may reflect the thyroid immune response. Sample size was not statistically predetermined, and group allocation was not concealed from the investigators.

Only a few counts were recorded for this clonotype. The antigen it binds to is not known. It has no much larger one-base neighbor in the sample; base qualities were not kept. Ophthalmopathy patients were characterized by moderately to severely active disease, a Clinical Activity Score of at least 3, a NOSPECS grade of at least 4, and a disease duration under 3 months. Patients with other autoimmune diseases, uncontrolled infections, pregnancy or lactation were excluded. Diagnosis was based on clinical symptoms, serum thyroxine, TRAb, thyroid ultrasound and orbital computed tomography. Using Ficoll-Paque density gradient centrifugation, PBMCs were isolated from about 9.4 ml of fresh peripheral blood. Trizol reagent was used to extract the total RNA, and its quality was then checked on an Agilent 2100 Bioanalyzer. V is cut by 5 bases and J by 7 bases, and the space between the germline ends is 17 bases. Counted from cysteine to phenylalanine, this CDR3 has 14 amino acids. Of the read, only the CDR3 DNA is kept; its 42 bases are in frame from base 1.

For repertoire sequencing, TCR beta CDR3 regions were amplified from RNA transcripts. The first round was an RT-PCR using HTBI primers with the Qiagen OneStep RT-PCR kit, and this first round was followed by a second-round multiplex PCR, then size selection and purification. The libraries underwent paired-end sequencing with 100 bp reads on an Illumina HiSeq2000. The original methods were these. SOAPnuke was used to process the reads, removing any read that contained adapters or uncalled bases, had a mean Phred below 15, or lacked an exact match to the constant primer or identifier. High-quality paired reads were merged with COPE v1.2.5. Each unique nucleotide sequence was defined as a clonotype, and clonotypes were aligned to IMGT TRB V, D and J references with MiTCR v1.1. Only V-J combinations with frequency above 0.0001 were analysed, covering more than 99% of repertoires. A TCR clonal expansion and chaos score per V-J combination was defined as the ratio of F50 clonal expansion to chaos observed in the TCRdist matrix. Welch's t-statistics and random forest were used to reduce features to 10 to 15 V-J combinations, which were fed into a naive Bayes classifier. The similarity between thyroid and blood repertoires was quantified using the Morisita-Horn index. TCRdb redid the processing of the public reads, applying fastp at Q25 and MiXCR, and retained in-frame beta chains. Identical CDR3 proteins give one entry, which carries the most common genes and DNA. TCRdb, not the original authors, processed these V and J calls. In all, the sample holds 200,000 to 300,000 distinct CDR3 sequences, and 40% to 50% of those were seen once. Of the sample, more than 45% is held by the ten largest clones.

The chain couples TRBV12-3 or TRBV12-4 to TRBJ2-5, with the D segment identity uncertain. The sequencing sample was made of peripheral blood. The clonotype originates from an adult man with Graves' ophthalmopathy. The CDR3 has the sequence CASSEGTAGGTQYF. The DNA reads as follows: TGTGCCAGCAGTGAAGGAACAGCCGGCGGGACCCAGTACTTC.